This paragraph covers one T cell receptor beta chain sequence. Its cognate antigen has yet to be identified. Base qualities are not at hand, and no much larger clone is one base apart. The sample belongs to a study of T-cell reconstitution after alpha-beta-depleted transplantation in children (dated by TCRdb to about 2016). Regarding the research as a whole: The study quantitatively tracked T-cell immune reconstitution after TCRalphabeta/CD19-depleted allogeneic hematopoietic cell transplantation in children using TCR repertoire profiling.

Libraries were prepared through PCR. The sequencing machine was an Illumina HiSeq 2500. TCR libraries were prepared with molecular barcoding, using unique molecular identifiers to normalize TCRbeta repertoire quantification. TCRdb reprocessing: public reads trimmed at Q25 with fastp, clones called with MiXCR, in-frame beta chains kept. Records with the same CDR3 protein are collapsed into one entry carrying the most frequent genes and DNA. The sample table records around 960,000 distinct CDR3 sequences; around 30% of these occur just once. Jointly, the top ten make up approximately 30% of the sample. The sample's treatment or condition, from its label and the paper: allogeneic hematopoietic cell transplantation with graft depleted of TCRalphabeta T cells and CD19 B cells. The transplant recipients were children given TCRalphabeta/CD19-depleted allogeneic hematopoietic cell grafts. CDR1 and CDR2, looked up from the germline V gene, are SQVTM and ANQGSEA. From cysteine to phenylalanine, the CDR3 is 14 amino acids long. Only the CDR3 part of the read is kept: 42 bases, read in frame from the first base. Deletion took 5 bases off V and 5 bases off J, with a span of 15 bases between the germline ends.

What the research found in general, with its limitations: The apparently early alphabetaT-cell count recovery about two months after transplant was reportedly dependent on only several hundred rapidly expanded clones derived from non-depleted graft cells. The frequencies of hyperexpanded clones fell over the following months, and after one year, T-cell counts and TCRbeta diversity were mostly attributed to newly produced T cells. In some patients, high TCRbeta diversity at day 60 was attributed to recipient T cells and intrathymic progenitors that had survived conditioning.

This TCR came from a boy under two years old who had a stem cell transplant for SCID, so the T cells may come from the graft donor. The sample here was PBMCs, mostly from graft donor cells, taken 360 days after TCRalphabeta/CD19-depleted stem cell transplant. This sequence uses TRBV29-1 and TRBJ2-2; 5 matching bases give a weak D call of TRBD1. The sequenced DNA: TGCAGCGTTCTGGCCAGGGTGGGAACCGGGGAGCTGTTTTTT. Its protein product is CSVLARVGTGELFF.